One and the same sample provided the 7 T cell receptor beta chains below, sequenced in a study of cytomegalovirus exposure and HLA in healthy donors. Both 60 Vbeta primers and 13 Jbeta primers went into the PCR. Repertoires were generated with immunoSEQ multiplex PCR, while TCRdb's copy carries only in-frame clones and drops some. The repertoire holds 150,000 to 200,000 clones, around 85% seen once, with almost 9.5% in the top ten. Source material: PBMCs. Source of these receptors: a young man in good health and CMV-seropositive.

The J gene is TRBJ1-5, the V gene TRBV5-1, with 9 bases identical to TRBD1. Germline assignment: CDR1 SGHRS and CDR2 YFSETQ. J gave up 7 bases and V 0 bases, and 2 bases lay outside the gene matches. This CDR3 spans 14 amino acids. The CDR3 loop reads CASSLGQGEQPQHF. CDR3 sequence (DNA): TGCGCCAGCAGCTTGGGACAGGGGGAACAGCCCCAGCATTTT.

The CDR3 reads CASSQDLQYTGELFF. The CDR3 DNA sequence: TGTGCCAGCAGCCAAGATCTGCAGTACACCGGGGAGCTGTTTTTT. The chain links TRBV14 to TRBJ2-2; D uncertain. CDR3 length equals 15 residues. V lost 0 bases to trimming and J lost 3 bases, with 8 bases between them. CDR1 is SGHDN and CDR2 is FVKESK in the germline V gene.

This clone has just a few counts. The chain uses TRBV7-2 and TRBJ1-4; the match to TRBD1 covers 9 bases. With 5 bases clipped from V and 3 bases from J, the junction kept 4 bases outside the gene matches. CDR3 size: 15 residues. The germline gives CDR1 SGHTA, CDR2 FQGNSA. CDR3 coding DNA: TGTGCCAGCAGCCCGGGGACAGGGCCTAATGAAAAACTGTTTTTT. Amino acid sequence: CASSPGTGPNEKLFF.

The chain links TRBV5-1 to TRBJ2-5; 9 bases are shared with TRBD1. Germline V lookup: CDR1 SGHRS, CDR2 YFSETQ. The CDR3 runs 16 residues. Unmatched junction bases numbered 7, after V lost 3 bases and J lost 1 base. CDR3 DNA sequence: TGCGCCAGCAGCTCTAATCACAGGGGGCGCCAAGAGACCCAGTACTTC. Translating it yields CASSSNHRGRQETQYF.

In this sample, this clone turned up once. The chain has TRBV6-5 and TRBJ2-2; D unresolved. The germline V gene has CDR1 MNHEY and CDR2 SVGAGI. This CDR3 has 12 amino acids. The V end was cut by 5 bases, the J end by 6 bases, with 7 bases between. DNA for the CDR3: TGTGCCAGCAGTCATCGGGCCGGGGAGCTGTTTTTT. Translating it yields CASSHRAGELFF.

The chain links TRBV6-5 to TRBJ1-1; D not resolved. Trimming took off 3 bases at V and 8 bases at J, with 13 bases between the two ends. This CDR3 has 13 amino acids. The V gene's germline CDR1 is MNHEY and CDR2 SVGAGI. DNA for the CDR3: TGTGCCAGCAGTTATCTACCCCCCTCCGAAGCTTTCTTT. Translating gives CASSYLPPSEAFF.

This clone was seen just once. The rearrangement uses TRBV7-9 and TRBJ1-6, with a weak D call TRBD1 (6 bases). The CDR3 sequence is 14 residues long. V was cut by 3 bases and J by 11 bases, with 14 bases left in between. Germline loops: CDR1 SEHNR, CDR2 FQNEAQ (reference sequence). The CDR3 reads CASSFPGQFTPLHF. The CDR3 coding sequence is TGTGCCAGCAGCTTTCCCGGACAGTTTACACCCCTCCACTTT.